Listed below are T cell receptor beta chains from one sample, sequenced in a study of cytomegalovirus exposure and HLA in healthy donors. The data were produced by immunoSEQ multiplex PCR, yet TCRdb's version contains in-frame clones alone and is incomplete. The sample carries 75,000 to 100,000 clones, about 74% recorded once. Sequencing was done on a sample of PBMCs. These receptors all come from a male donor in good health and CMV-seronegative. CDR3s include the opening cysteine and the closing phenylalanine or tryptophan. D genes are given only for firm matches. Size is omitted from some rows. Given values are once, few, many or a class for expanded clones.

TRBD2,18,TRBV7-3,TRBJ2-1,-,TGTGCCAGCAGCTTTGATGCTAGCGGGGCGAGCTCCTACAATGAGCAGTTCTTC,CASSFDASGASSYNEQFF
-,16,TRBV5-1,TRBJ2-3,-,TGCGCCAGCAGCTTGGGGGCCACCTCTAGCACAGATACGCAGTATTTT,CASSLGATSSTDTQYF
-,15,TRBV4-1,TRBJ2-1,-,TGCGCCAGCAGCCCACGACAGGAACCCTACAATGAGCAGTTCTTC,CASSPRQEPYNEQFF
-,14,TRBV13,TRBJ1-4,-,TGTGCCAGCAGCAAGGGGACAACTAATGAAAAACTGTTTTTT,CASSKGTTNEKLFF
-,11,TRBV7-9,TRBJ1-3,-,TGTGCCAGCAGCCCCGGGAACACCATATATTTT,CASSPGNTIYF
TRBD2,19,TRBV7-9,TRBJ2-3,-,TGTGCCAGCAGCTTAGCCCTAGCGGGAGGGCCGAAGGGGGCAGATACGCAGTATTTT,CASSLALAGGPKGADTQYF
TRBD2,14,TRBV28,TRBJ2-7,once,TGTGCCAGCAGTTTTGCAACTAGCGGGAGGAGGCAGTACTTC,CASSFATSGRRQYF
TRBD2,17,TRBV5-6,TRBJ2-1,few,TGTGCCAGCAGCTTGCGTGGACTAGCGGGAGTTCGGAATGAGCAGTTCTTC,CASSLRGLAGVRNEQFF
-,15,TRBV7-2,TRBJ2-7,-,TGTGCCAGCAGCCTTAGCGGAAGTAACTCCTACGAGCAGTACTTC,CASSLSGSNSYEQYF
-,11,TRBV29-1,TRBJ1-2,-,TGCAGCGTTGTCTCGGTAAATGGCTACACCTTC,CSVVSVNGYTF
-,15,TRBV9,TRBJ2-1,-,TGTGCCAGCAGCGTAGCGGAACTAAAAGTGAGTGAGCAGTTCTTC,CASSVAELKVSEQFF
-,17,TRBV15,TRBJ2-7,-,TGTGCCACCAGCAGAGTACCCCCACTAACAGGTACCTACGAGCAGTACTTC,CATSRVPPLTGTYEQYF
-,15,TRBV2,TRBJ1-1,-,TGTGCCAGCAGCCCGGACAGATCTATGAACACTGAAGCTTTCTTT,CASSPDRSMNTEAFF
-,14,TRBV5-1,TRBJ1-2,-,TGCGCCAGCAGTCCCCGGGAAGGAGCCTATGGCTACACCTTC,CASSPREGAYGYTF
-,13,TRBV5-1,TRBJ1-4,-,TGCGCCAGCAGCTTTGGGGGGTTTGAAAAACTGTTTTTT,CASSFGGFEKLFF
TRBD2,18,TRBV25-1,TRBJ2-5,-,TGTGCCAGCAGTGGTAGGCGACTAGCGGGAGGGTTGGGGGAGACCCAGTACTTC,CASSGRRLAGGLGETQYF
-,14,TRBV5-1,TRBJ2-7,once,TGCGCCAGCAGCTTCGGCGGCAGCTCCTACGAGCAGTACTTC,CASSFGGSSYEQYF
-,17,TRBV28,TRBJ1-5,few,TGTGCCAGCAGTCCGGGGGGCCAAGGGGATAGCAATCAGCCCCAGCATTTT,CASSPGGQGDSNQPQHF
-,13,TRBV15,TRBJ2-3,-,TGTGCCACCAGCAGAGATTGGGGGCATACGCAGTATTTT,CATSRDWGHTQYF
-,14,TRBV28,TRBJ1-5,-,TGTGCCAGCACACGAGGGACTTACAATCAGCCCCAGCATTTT,CASTRGTYNQPQHF
-,15,TRBV27,TRBJ1-4,-,TGTGCCAGCAGTTTATCAAGGCAGGGGTTGGAAAAACTGTTTTTT,CASSLSRQGLEKLFF
TRBD2,14,TRBV29-1,TRBJ2-3,-,TGCAGCGCGCTTAGACTAGCGGACACAGATACGCAGTATTTT,CSALRLADTDTQYF